This passage covers 32 T cell receptor beta chains from one sample sequenced in a study of T cells in localized non-small cell lung cancer (dated by TCRdb to 2018 to 2021). Libraries were made using the immunoSEQ multiplex PCR assay. TCRdb obtained this table from immuneACCESS and retained in-frame rearrangements with V and J assigned. These tables miss some clones; where compared with another copy, unresolved V genes account for less than half of the shortfall, and the remainder is unexplained. The sample yields 75,000 to 80,000 clones; 88% were counted once. More than 20% of the sample is in the top ten clones. This sample comprised peripheral blood, obtained before any cancer treatment. The receptors here all came from a woman aged 40 to 75 with stage I squamous cell lung carcinoma.

CDR3 sequence reads: CASSARGQSSYNSPLHF. The DNA for the CDR3 is TGTGCCAGCAGCGCCCGGGGACAGAGCTCCTATAATTCACCCCTCCACTTT. The chain recombines TRBV21-1 with TRBJ1-6; the D segment call TRBD1 is taken from the table without a DNA check. TRBV21-1 is a pseudogene. The CDR3 spans 17 residues.

The CDR3 region has the DNA TGTGCCAGCAGCCCAAAGGGCGGCCTGATCTACGAGCAGTACTTC. This gives the protein CASSPKGGLIYEQYF. The V gene is TRBV7-9, the J gene TRBJ2-7, with D unclear. With 5 bases removed from V and 3 bases from J, the gap between germline ends came to 17 bases. The germline V gene has CDR1 SEHNR and CDR2 FQNEAQ (reference sequence). CDR3 length equals 15 residues. The full variable domain, in which reference TRBV7-9 and TRBJ2-7 provide the parts outside the CDR3, is DTGVSQNPRHKITKRGQNVTFRCDPISEHNRLYWYRQTLGQGPEFLTYFQNEAQLEKSRLLSDRFSAERPKGSFSTLEIQRTEQGDSAMYLCASSPKGGLIYEQYFGPGTRLTVT.

This chain joins TRBV5-5 and TRBJ1-1, with no clear D. Trimming took 0 bases from V and 0 from J, leaving 9 bases between them. The CDR3 spans 15 residues. Germline assignment: CDR1 SGHKS and CDR2 YYEKEE (reference sequence). The CDR3 DNA sequence: TGTGCCAGCAGCTTGGTGCCGGGGATGAACACTGAAGCTTTCTTT. Amino acids: CASSLVPGMNTEAFF. The complete variable domain, with remaining parts taken from reference TRBV5-5 and TRBJ1-1, reads DAGVTQSPTHLIKTRGQQVTLRCSPISGHKSVSWYQQVLGQGPQFIFQYYEKEERGRGNFPDRFSARQFPNYSSELNVNALLLGDSALYLCASSLVPGMNTEAFFGQGTRLTVV.

The CDR3 DNA is TGTGCCAGCACCCGGGACAGGGCTCTGCGAGGGGCTTTCTTT. Translated: CASTRDRALRGAFF. The chain joins TRBV28 to TRBJ1-1; TRBD1 agrees at 9 bases. The V segment lost 7 bases and the J segment 11 bases; nucleotides outside the gene matches: 14. The CDR3 consists of 14 residues. The germline CDR1 and CDR2 sequences are MDHEN and SYDVKM.

The chain combines TRBV2 with TRBJ2-5, with a tentative D call TRBD2 (7 bases). Looked up from germline, CDR1 is SNHLY and CDR2 is FYNNEI. Trimming removed 7 bases from V and 1 base from J, with 13 bases in between. The CDR3 runs 14 residues. The CDR3 DNA reads as TGTGCCAGCAACGCGGGGGCCGTCCAAGAGACCCAGTACTTC. Translated: CASNAGAVQETQYF.

J is TRBJ2-7 and V is TRBV27; 11 bases align to TRBD1. J gave up 2 bases and V 2 bases, and 2 bases lay outside the gene matches. Germline CDR1 and CDR2: MNHEY and SMNVEV (reference sequence). This CDR3 contains 15 residues. In DNA, the CDR3 is TGTGCCAGCAGTTTACCGGGACAGGGGGCCTACGAGCAGTACTTC. This codes for CASSLPGQGAYEQYF.

The V call is TRBV18, the J call TRBJ1-2; the D gene is possibly TRBD1 (5 bases). Germline lookup yields CDR1 KGHSH and CDR2 LQKENI. The CDR3 covers 13 residues. Trimming took 3 bases from V and 2 from J, leaving 7 bases between them. In DNA form, the CDR3 reads TGTGCCAGCTCACCCGACAGAAACTATGGCTACACCTTC. As protein: CASSPDRNYGYTF.

J is TRBJ2-1 and V is TRBV6-5, with TRBD1 as a possible D gene (5 bases). Germline-derived CDR1 and CDR2 are MNHEY and SVGAGI. Trimming left V 4 bases short and J 6 bases short, with 10 bases between. The length of the CDR3 is 13 residues. Here the CDR3 DNA reads TGTGCCAGCAGTTGGCAGGGCTCCAATGAGCAGTTCTTC. Protein sequence: CASSWQGSNEQFF.

Notes on this clone: Other DNA variants within this sample encode the same CDR3. The genes are TRBV11-2 and TRBJ1-1, with D perhaps TRBD1 (5 bases). The V gene's germline CDR1 is SGHAT and CDR2 FQNNGV. The CDR3 runs 15 residues. With 5 bases removed from V and 0 bases from J, the gap between germline ends came to 13 bases. For the CDR3, the DNA is TGTGCCAGCAGCCCCCCCGGGACCTTGAACACTGAAGCTTTCTTT. Protein product: CASSPPGTLNTEAFF.

This clone was counted only a few times. The chain joins TRBV5-1 to TRBJ2-4; D is unresolved. There are 16 residues in the CDR3. V dropped 0 bases and J dropped 3 bases, with 13 bases sitting between them. Per germline, CDR1 SGHRS and CDR2 YFSETQ. CDR3 loop: CASSLGADKGKNIQYF. The CDR3 DNA reads as TGCGCCAGCAGCTTGGGGGCAGATAAAGGCAAAAACATTCAGTACTTC.

The chain links TRBV11-1 to TRBJ2-1; D tentatively reads TRBD1 or TRBD2 (6 bases each). Germline loops: CDR1 SGHAT, CDR2 FQDESV (reference sequence). The CDR3 sequence is 14 residues long. Trimming took off 0 bases at V and 7 bases at J, with 10 bases between the two ends. This CDR3 reads CASSLASGANEQFF. CDR3 bases: TGTGCCAGCAGCTTAGCATCGGGGGCTAATGAGCAGTTCTTC.

CDR3 sequence reads: CASSLAVNQETQYF. The CDR3 DNA reads as TGTGCCAGCAGCTTGGCCGTCAACCAAGAGACCCAGTACTTC. The chain recombines TRBV7-9 with TRBJ2-5; D is ambiguous. Germline CDR1 and CDR2: SEHNR and FQNEAQ (reference sequence). Trimming removed 3 bases from V and 0 bases from J, with 8 bases in between. This CDR3 is built from 14 residues.

The gene calls are TRBV12-5 and TRBJ2-5, with a tentative D call TRBD1 (6 bases). The CDR3 is 15 amino acids. Trimming stripped 7 bases from V and 5 bases from J, with 20 bases between. Germline V gene lookup returns CDR1 LGHNT and CDR2 FRNRAP. CDR3: CASASTGLNSETQYF. The CDR3 region has the DNA TGTGCTAGTGCCTCTACAGGGTTAAATAGTGAGACCCAGTACTTC.

Only a few counts were recorded for this clone. The gene calls are TRBV19 and TRBJ1-5; the D is unclear. The V end was cut by 7 bases, the J end by 7 bases, with 14 bases between. CDR1 and CDR2 from the germline V gene are LNHDA and SQIVND (reference sequence). There are 13 residues in the CDR3. The CDR3 here is CASNDQAGQPQHF. In DNA, the CDR3 is TGTGCCAGTAATGACCAGGCGGGGCAGCCCCAGCATTTT.

The chain has TRBV7-2 and TRBJ2-1, with TRBD1 identical over 9 bases. Germline CDR1 reads SGHTA; CDR2 reads FQGNSA. The CDR3 is made up of 15 amino acids. Trimming took 4 bases from V and 4 from J; bases not matched to a gene: 5. CDR3 sequence reads: CASSSDRGPYNEQFF. In DNA form, the CDR3 reads TGTGCCAGCAGCTCGGACAGGGGCCCTTACAATGAGCAGTTCTTC.

This chain connects TRBV5-6 to TRBJ2-3, with 9 bases aligning to TRBD1. This CDR3 region has 16 residues. Losses at the gene ends were 2 bases for V and 1 base for J; bases not matched to a gene: 5. Germline V lookup: CDR1 SGHDT, CDR2 YYEEEE. In DNA, the CDR3 is TGTGCCAGCAGCTTAAACTGGGACAGGGGCACAGATACGCAGTATTTT. Translation: CASSLNWDRGTDTQYF.

This clone was seen only a few times. CDR3 region: CASSLEQLSSDTEAFF. CDR3 DNA: TGTGCCAGCAGTCTAGAGCAGTTATCTTCGGACACTGAAGCTTTCTTT. J is TRBJ1-1 and V is TRBV27; D unclear. In germline, CDR1 is MNHEY, CDR2 SMNVEV (reference sequence). The CDR3 extends over 16 amino acids. V lost 5 bases and J 3 bases, leaving 19 bases between the germline ends.

The genes are TRBV15 and TRBJ1-4, with D uncertain. CDR1 LNHNV and CDR2 YYDKDF come from the germline V gene (reference sequence). The ends were cut back, 0 bases at V and 0 bases at J, with 8 bases in the middle. This CDR3 is 16 amino acids long. The CDR3 reads CATSREILSTNEKLFF. Written as DNA, the CDR3 is TGTGCCACCAGCAGAGAAATACTGTCAACTAATGAAAAACTGTTTTTT.

The J gene is TRBJ2-5, the V gene TRBV4-1; 7 bases match TRBD1. This CDR3 has 16 residues. The V and J ends lost 5 bases and 4 bases, in that order; junction bases with no gene match: 13. Per the germline V gene, CDR1 is MGHRA and CDR2 is YSYEKL. In DNA, the CDR3 is TGCGCCAGCAGCGTTACACCGCAAGGGACAGCAGAGACCCAGTACTTC. Protein sequence: CASSVTPQGTAETQYF.

The chain combines TRBV6-5 with TRBJ2-1; D is unresolved. V was pared by 3 bases and J by 14 bases, with 11 bases between. Per germline, CDR1 MNHEY and CDR2 SVGAGI. The CDR3 totals 11 residues. CDR3 loop: CASSYWGFKFF. The DNA for the CDR3 is TGTGCCAGCAGTTATTGGGGATTTAAGTTCTTC.

The chain combines TRBV11-2 with TRBJ1-1; D is unresolved. Trimming removed 5 bases from V and 4 bases from J, with 14 bases in between. The CDR3 totals 14 residues. From germline, CDR1 is SGHAT and CDR2 FQNNGV. In DNA form, the CDR3 reads TGTGCCAGCAGCCCCGGGGATGTACCCACTGAAGCTTTCTTT. Its translation is CASSPGDVPTEAFF.

The chain uses TRBV30 and TRBJ2-3; 12 positions agree with TRBD2. V lost 0 bases and J lost 3; bases outside the gene matches: 7. The CDR3 is 17 residues long. The germline gives CDR1 GTSNPN, CDR2 SVGIG (reference sequence). The DNA for the CDR3 is TGTGCCTGGAGTGTACTGGCTAGCGGGGGGGCGACAGATACGCAGTATTTT. This sequence encodes CAWSVLASGGATDTQYF. Filled out from reference TRBV30 and TRBJ2-3, the complete variable domain reads SQTIHQWPATLVQPVGSPLSLECTVEGTSNPNLYWYRQAAGRGLQLLFYSVGIGQISSEVPQNLSASRPQDRQFILSSKKLLLSDSGFYLCAWSVLASGGATDTQYFGPGTRLTVL.

The genes are TRBV9 and TRBJ2-1; 7 bases are a match to TRBD1. In germline, CDR1 is SGDLS, CDR2 YYNGEE. J gave up 8 bases and V 4 bases, and 9 bases lay outside the gene matches. The CDR3 totals 14 residues. The CDR3: CASSMGSQGYEQFF. CDR3 in DNA: TGTGCCAGCAGCATGGGCTCACAGGGGTATGAGCAGTTCTTC.

The chain is built from TRBV9 and TRBJ1-1; D unclear. Germline lookup yields CDR1 SGDLS and CDR2 YYNGEE. Trimming pared 0 bases from V and 4 bases from J, leaving 10 bases between. CDR3 length: 14 residues. CDR3 bases: TGTGCCAGCAGCGTAGTCCAATGGACCACTGAAGCTTTCTTT. It yields the protein CASSVVQWTTEAFF.

This chain joins TRBV5-1 and TRBJ2-3; 7 nucleotides match TRBD1. V trimming: 2 bases; J trimming: 1 base; junction bases outside the gene matches: 4. The CDR3 consists of 15 residues. Germline CDR1 and CDR2: SGHRS and YFSETQ. The CDR3 coding sequence is TGCGCCAGCAGCTTAACAGGGGTCCGCACAGATACGCAGTATTTT. Protein sequence: CASSLTGVRTDTQYF.

The chain links TRBV11-2 to TRBJ2-7; D could derive from TRBD1 or TRBD2 (5 bases each). The CDR3 has 17 amino acids. V dropped 1 base and J dropped 2 bases, with 18 bases sitting between them. The germline gives CDR1 SGHAT, CDR2 FQNNGV. The CDR3 bases are TGTGCCAGCAGCTTAGCCATGGGCCCGGGGCATACCTACGAGCAGTACTTC. This gives the protein CASSLAMGPGHTYEQYF.

Concerning this clone: A read error may produce the germline difference seen at one junction end. V usage is TRBV5-1 and J usage is TRBJ1-3; tentative D call: TRBD1 (6 bases). Germline CDR1 SGHRS, CDR2 YFSETQ. This CDR3 spans 15 amino acids. CDR3 sequence: CASSLRGSSGSTIYF. The CDR3 bases are TGCGCCAGCAGCTTGAGGGGGAGCTCTGGAAGCACCATATATTTT.

V gene TRBV29-1 combines with J gene TRBJ2-3; D unresolved. This CDR3 region has 11 residues. Germline lookup yields CDR1 SQVTM and CDR2 ANQGSEA. Between the trimmed V and J ends, which lost 0 bases and 9 bases, there was a span of 7 bases. This CDR3 is CSVEETVTQYF. The CDR3 nucleotides are TGCAGCGTTGAAGAAACGGTGACGCAGTATTTT.

This rearrangement joins TRBV6-5 to TRBJ2-5; 12 positions match TRBD2. The V gene's germline CDR1 is MNHEY and CDR2 SVGAGI. V lost 2 bases to trimming and J lost 5 bases; unmatched junction nucleotides: 6. The CDR3 has 16 residues. CDR3 in amino acids: CASSYGLAGGQETQYF. For the CDR3, the DNA is TGTGCCAGCAGTTACGGGCTAGCGGGGGGGCAGGAGACCCAGTACTTC.

This rearrangement joins TRBV9 to TRBJ1-2, with D unresolved. This CDR3 is built from 15 residues. Germline V lookup: CDR1 SGDLS, CDR2 YYNGEE. V was pared by 3 bases and J by 0 bases, with 12 bases between. The CDR3 spells CASSGTGVANYGYTF. The CDR3 DNA reads TGTGCCAGCAGCGGGACTGGTGTAGCTAACTATGGCTACACCTTC.

This sequence joins TRBV7-9 and TRBJ1-5, with D unresolved. The CDR3 covers 19 residues. Trimming shortened V by 4 bases and J by 0 bases, and 22 bases separated the two germline ends. Germline CDR1 SEHNR, CDR2 FQNEAQ (reference sequence). DNA of the CDR3: TGTGCCAGCAGCTCCGAGGAGGGCAGCCCAGGTTATAGCAATCAGCCCCAGCATTTT. Residues: CASSSEEGSPGYSNQPQHF.

The rearrangement links TRBV4-1 to TRBJ1-1; D unresolved. The V gene's germline CDR1 is MGHRA and CDR2 YSYEKL. The CDR3 sequence is 11 residues long. Trimming removed 4 bases from V and 7 bases from J, with 7 bases in between. The CDR3 loop reads CASSRGIEAFF. The CDR3 DNA is TGCGCCAGCAGCCGCGGGATTGAAGCTTTCTTT.